This TCR beta chain was documented in a study of blood T cells in healthy people across ages. V lost 0 bases, J lost 5 bases, and 4 bases stayed unmatched. Germline assignment: CDR1 SGDLS and CDR2 YYNGEE. This CDR3 has 16 amino acids. Primed by a sample-barcoded 5' primer and a J-beta primer mix, a second PCR proceeded for about 7 to 11 cycles. Using its own MiXCR run on the 5' RACE reads, TCRdb lists one record per CDR3 protein. The table lists almost 550,000 distinct CDR3 sequences, approximately 25% of them singletons. This clonotype was counted at least ten times. These data were also reused for a study on T cells of mothers and their children.

The chain combines TRBV9 with TRBJ1-4; 10 nucleotides align to TRBD1. What was sequenced was blood. This sequence was found in a boy younger than 18 in good health. CDR3 DNA: TGTGCCAGCAGCGTAGCAATGGGACAGGGGAATGAAAAACTGTTTTTT. It yields the protein CASSVAMGQGNEKLFF. The variable domain in full, with the rest retrieved from reference TRBV9 and TRBJ1-4, is DSGVTQTPKHLITATGQRVTLRCSPRSGDLSVYWYQQSLDQGLQFLIQYYNGEERAKGNILERFSAQQFPDLHSELNLSSLELGDSALYFCASSVAMGQGNEKLFFGSGTQLSVL.